This T cell receptor (beta chain) was identified during a study of blood T cell repertoires in COVID-19. The repertoire was sequenced with immunoSEQ multiplex PCR; TCRdb's copy has only in-frame clones and lacks some. Of about 360,000 clones listed, roughly 90% are singletons. The germline V and J ends were trimmed by 4 bases and 5 bases, with 15 bases remaining between them. The CDR3 runs to 15 residues. In germline, CDR1 is LGHDT, CDR2 YNNKEL (reference sequence). The source of this sequence is a woman aged 40-49 years with acute COVID-19. The rearrangement joins TRBV3-1 (or the pseudogene TRBV3-2) to TRBJ2-1; perhaps TRBD2 as D (5 bases). What was sequenced was PBMCs or T cells enriched from blood (not recorded which). The DNA of the CDR3 is TGTGCCAGCAGCCCACAACCCGGGAACCACAATGAGCAGTTCTTC. Residues: CASSPQPGNHNEQFF.